These T cell receptor beta chains were read from a single sample in a study of cytomegalovirus exposure and HLA in healthy donors. Sequenced by immunoSEQ multiplex PCR; TCRdb stores in-frame clones only, minus some. The table includes about 62,000 clones, approximately 89% detected once. The material sequenced was PBMCs. Receptors originate from a man younger than 35 in good health and CMV-seronegative. Both conserved end residues are trimmed from each CDR3. Fields, in order: clone size, V gene, J gene, CDR3 protein. Only some rows state a clone size, as once, few, many or a class for expanded clones.

size: NA
V: TRBV2
J: TRBJ1-1
CDR3: ASSETWRNTEAF

size: NA
V: TRBV9
J: TRBJ2-1
CDR3: AVPRGLNNEQF

size: NA
V: TRBV5-1
J: TRBJ2-3
CDR3: ASTRGLSTDTQY

size: NA
V: TRBV2
J: TRBJ1-2
CDR3: ASSEGQRAYGYT

size: NA
V: TRBV6-5
J: TRBJ2-7
CDR3: ASSYSSGGAWEQY

size: NA
V: TRBV6-1
J: TRBJ2-5
CDR3: ASRGLAGVQETQY

size: NA
V: TRBV6-1
J: TRBJ1-5
CDR3: ASSEWRSNQPQH

size: once
V: TRBV5-4
J: TRBJ1-6
CDR3: ASSYTGESPLH

size: NA
V: TRBV29-1
J: TRBJ2-7
CDR3: SVRGTAQRGVVIGYEQY

size: NA
V: TRBV9
J: TRBJ2-3
CDR3: ASSVDLDTQY

size: NA
V: TRBV2
J: TRBJ1-3
CDR3: ASRGGGNTIY

size: NA
V: TRBV28
J: TRBJ1-4
CDR3: ASTEPGQGAANEKLF

size: NA
V: TRBV7-3
J: TRBJ2-3
CDR3: ASSDSGDTQY

size: NA
V: TRBV28
J: TRBJ1-2
CDR3: ASSLDSGYGYT

size: once
V: TRBV7-3
J: TRBJ1-2
CDR3: ASSLAIGDGYT

size: NA
V: TRBV4-1
J: TRBJ1-2
CDR3: ASSQGPGTGYGYT

size: NA
V: TRBV2
J: TRBJ2-1
CDR3: ASIEGRGGYNEQF

size: once
V: TRBV4-1
J: TRBJ1-1
CDR3: ASHPYQGSPEAF

size: NA
V: TRBV2
J: TRBJ1-5
CDR3: ASSDDPQGGGQPQH

size: NA
V: TRBV6-5
J: TRBJ1-1
CDR3: ASSHDMTGGTEAF

size: NA
V: TRBV10-1
J: TRBJ2-7
CDR3: ASSAGTAYEQY

size: NA
V: TRBV7-6
J: TRBJ1-1
CDR3: ASSPGGANTEAF